This entry lists 19 T cell receptor beta chains sequenced from one sample in a study of blood T cell repertoires in COVID-19. The protocol was immunoSEQ multiplex PCR, while the TCRdb copy is restricted to in-frame clones and leaves out a portion. The sample records some 120,000 clones, 75% to 90% being singletons. Material: peripheral blood. These receptors were taken from a man in his 70s with active or convalescent COVID-19.

The gene calls are TRBV28 and TRBJ1-6, with TRBD1 matching over 7 bases. The J segment lost 9 bases and the V segment lost 3 bases, leaving 5 bases of the junction unmatched. Germline V CDR1 and CDR2: MDHEN, SYDVKM. The CDR3 is 14 residues long. The CDR3 nucleotides are TGTGCCAGCAGTTTTAAACAGGGGAGTTCACCCCTCCACTTT. Protein: CASSFKQGSSPLHF.

A note on this clone: Within the sample, other DNA sequences also encode this same CDR3. The V and J genes are TRBV5-1 and TRBJ1-1; D is unclear. Germline loops: CDR1 SGHRS, CDR2 YFSETQ. The CDR3 extends over 15 amino acids. Trimming cost V 0 bases and J 2 bases, with 11 bases left between them. The CDR3 spells CASSLGAGGNTEAFF. Written as DNA, the CDR3 is TGCGCCAGCAGCTTGGGGGCAGGAGGAAACACTGAAGCTTTCTTT.

V gene TRBV2 combines with J gene TRBJ2-5; 10 nucleotides match TRBD2. The germline gives CDR1 SNHLY, CDR2 FYNNEI. The length of the CDR3 is 14 residues. Losses at the gene ends were 8 bases for V and 5 bases for J; bases not matched to a gene: 8. CDR3 region: CASGAGGPWETQYF. The CDR3 DNA reads TGTGCCAGCGGAGCGGGAGGGCCTTGGGAGACCCAGTACTTC.

The table lists this clone with a few counts. V gene TRBV19 combines with J gene TRBJ2-1; TRBD2 matches at 8 bases. CDR3 size: 16 residues. CDR1 is LNHDA and CDR2 is SQIVND in the germline V gene (reference sequence). V shed 6 bases, J shed 5 bases, and the junction held 12 bases outside the gene matches. CDR3 coding DNA: TGTGCCAGTAGGGTCCCCGGAGCGGGAGCGGACAATGAGCAGTTCTTC. Amino acids: CASRVPGAGADNEQFF.

The chain carries TRBV5-4 and TRBJ1-2, with TRBD1 identical over 8 bases. There are 15 residues in the CDR3. Germline CDR1 is SGHNT and CDR2 is YYREEE (reference sequence). J lost 0 bases, V lost 2 bases, and 3 bases had no gene match. The CDR3 sequence is CASSFDRGTNYGYTF. The DNA of the CDR3 is TGTGCCAGCAGCTTCGACAGGGGTACTAACTATGGCTACACCTTC.

The rearrangement uses TRBV18 and TRBJ2-5, with TRBD1 matching over 7 bases. The CDR3 extends over 15 amino acids. Trimming at V came to 1 base and at J to 4 bases, leaving 6 bases not matched to a gene. The germline CDR1 and CDR2 sequences are KGHSH and LQKENI. CDR3 coding DNA: TGTGCCAGCTCACCACGGGACAGCGCTTTAGAGACCCAGTACTTC. It is translated as CASSPRDSALETQYF.

The chain has TRBV7-9 and TRBJ2-7; a possible D gene is TRBD2 (6 bases). CDR3 length equals 15 residues. CDR1 SEHNR and CDR2 FQNEAQ come from the germline V gene (reference sequence). The germline V and J ends were trimmed by 3 bases and 6 bases, with 18 bases remaining between them. CDR3 coding DNA: TGTGCCAGCAGCTTCCAGGGCGCGGGACCCCCCGAGCAGTACTTC. Its translation: CASSFQGAGPPEQYF.

The chain recombines TRBV10-1 with TRBJ2-1; the D is unclear. CDR1 is WNHNN and CDR2 is SYGVQD in the germline V gene (reference sequence). The CDR3 contains 11 residues. V was clipped by 3 bases and J by 6 bases, with 3 bases between them. Here the CDR3 reads CASSDCNEQFF. The DNA for the CDR3 is TGCGCCAGCAGTGACTGCAATGAGCAGTTCTTC.

The CDR3 spells CASQTAGGRETQYF. CDR3 bases: TGTGCCAGTCAAACCGCCGGGGGGCGAGAGACCCAGTACTTC. This chain links TRBV7-9 with TRBJ2-5; D might be TRBD2 (7 bases). V lost 9 bases and J 4 bases, leaving 18 bases between the germline ends. This CDR3 is 14 amino acids long. The germline CDR1 and CDR2 sequences are SEHNR and FQNEAQ (reference sequence).

Details on this clone: At one end, the junction sequence differs from germline, possibly due to a read error. The chain carries TRBV15 and TRBJ2-7; 8 nucleotides agree with TRBD1. CDR1 LNHNV and CDR2 YYDKDF come from the germline V gene (reference sequence). The CDR3 totals 14 residues. CDR3 DNA sequence: TGTGCCACCAGCAGGATCGGGACAGGCGCAGGGTTGGACTTC. The encoded protein is CATSRIGTGAGLDF.

The chain joins TRBV12-3 or TRBV12-4 to TRBJ1-1, with D possibly TRBD1 on 6 matching bases. With 3 bases removed from V and 4 bases from J, the gap between germline ends came to 9 bases. The length of the CDR3 is 13 residues. The CDR3 here is CASSFQGLTEAFF. Here the CDR3 DNA reads TGTGCCAGCAGTTTCCAGGGGCTCACTGAAGCTTTCTTT.

The V call is TRBV19, the J call TRBJ2-4, with D possibly TRBD2 on 6 matching bases. CDR1 LNHDA and CDR2 SQIVND come from the germline V gene (reference sequence). The CDR3 runs 14 residues. Trimming stripped 3 bases from V and 8 bases from J, with 14 bases between. The CDR3 DNA sequence: TGTGCCAGTAGTATCCGCGTGGAGGGCGACATTCAGTACTTC. Its protein product is CASSIRVEGDIQYF.

The genes are TRBV10-2 and TRBJ1-6; a possible D gene is TRBD1 (5 bases). There are 16 residues in the CDR3. Germline V gives CDR1 WSHSY, CDR2 SAAADI. V lost 4 bases, J lost 1 base, and 11 bases lay in between. The CDR3 reads CASSAQGGSYNSPLHF. The CDR3 bases are TGCGCCAGCAGTGCCCAGGGCGGATCCTATAATTCACCCCTCCACTTT.

The genes are TRBV28 and TRBJ1-5; tentatively, D is TRBD1 (6 bases). The CDR3 runs to 15 residues. Per germline, CDR1 MDHEN and CDR2 SYDVKM. The germline V and J ends were trimmed by 4 bases and 1 base, with 11 bases remaining between them. CDR3 amino acids: CASSWGRGSNQPQHF. The CDR3 DNA sequence: TGTGCCAGCAGTTGGGGGAGGGGGAGCAATCAGCCCCAGCATTTT.

V gene TRBV23-1 combines with J gene TRBJ1-5; possibly TRBD1 for D (6 bases). TRBV23-1 is sorted into the ORF group, with uncertain function. V was clipped by 7 bases and J by 9 bases, with 19 bases between them. The CDR3 extends over 14 amino acids. CDR3 residues: CASNLRTAWGPQHF. CDR3 DNA: TGCGCCAGCAACCTTCGGACAGCTTGGGGGCCCCAGCATTTT.

The chain employs TRBV7-9 and TRBJ2-1; TRBD2 might be the D (6 bases). Trimming removed 1 base from V and 5 bases from J, with 12 bases in between. This CDR3 spans 15 amino acids. Germline lookup yields CDR1 SEHNR and CDR2 FQNEAQ (reference sequence). CDR3 coding DNA: TGTGCCAGCAGCTTAGGTGTGACTAGTAACAATGAGCAGTTCTTC. It translates to CASSLGVTSNNEQFF.

V usage is TRBV18 and J usage is TRBJ2-3; D is perhaps TRBD2 (6 bases). With 1 base removed from V and 6 bases from J, the gap between germline ends came to 14 bases. There are 15 residues in the CDR3. Per the germline V gene, CDR1 is KGHSH and CDR2 is LQKENI. CDR3 in amino acids: CASSPLAALRDTQYF. DNA for the CDR3: TGTGCCAGCTCACCACTAGCGGCCCTGCGGGATACGCAGTATTTT.

The chain carries TRBV11-2 and TRBJ1-1; D not resolved. The V end lost 2 bases, the J end lost 0 bases, and 10 bases lay between the germline ends. Germline CDR1 reads SGHAT; CDR2 reads FQNNGV. This CDR3 contains 15 residues. CDR3 in amino acids: CASSLTRLMNTEAFF. DNA for the CDR3: TGTGCCAGCAGCTTAACGCGCCTCATGAACACTGAAGCTTTCTTT.

The chain couples TRBV5-6 to TRBJ2-7, with 7 bases matching TRBD1. CDR1 is SGHDT, CDR2 YYEEEE, per germline. The trim removed 3 bases at V and 9 bases at J, leaving 15 bases unmatched. CDR3 length equals 15 residues. Here the CDR3 reads CASSSRDSSMFGQYF. The CDR3 DNA is TGTGCCAGCAGCTCCCGGGACAGCTCCATGTTTGGGCAGTACTTC. Looking up the rest from reference TRBV5-6 and TRBJ2-7 gives the full variable domain: DAGVTQSPTHLIKTRGQQVTLRCSPKSGHDTVSWYQQALGQGPQFIFQYYEEEERQRGNFPDRFSGHQFPNYSSELNVNALLLGDSALYLCASSSRDSSMFGQYFGPGTRLTVT.